A selection of T cell receptor beta chains follows, all from one sample in a study of cytomegalovirus exposure and HLA in healthy donors. The repertoire was sequenced with immunoSEQ multiplex PCR; TCRdb's copy has only in-frame clones and lacks some. The sample shows 120,000 or so clones, 70% to 80% of them seen only once. What was sequenced was PBMCs. The receptor set was obtained from a man younger than 40 in good health and CMV-seronegative. The CDR3 runs from the conserved cysteine through the conserved F or W. The D gene is left open where the match is weak. Size is omitted from some rows. Given values are once, few, many or a class for expanded clones.

j_call | v_call | clone_size | d_call | cdr3_nt | cdr3_aa
TRBJ2-3 | TRBV27 | . | TRBD1 | TGTGCCAGCAGTTTCCCGGACAGGGCAGATACGCAGTATTTT | CASSFPDRADTQYF
TRBJ2-1 | TRBV6-1 | few | . | TGTGCCAGCAGTGGGCGGACAGCACACAATGAGCAGTTCTTC | CASSGRTAHNEQFF
TRBJ2-7 | TRBV11-2 | few | TRBD1 | TGTGCCAGCAGTCGGGACAGAGCCTACGAGCAGTACTTC | CASSRDRAYEQYF
TRBJ1-1 | TRBV5-1 | . | TRBD1 | TGCGCCAGCAGCTCGTCGGGGACAGGGAACACTGAAGCTTTCTTT | CASSSSGTGNTEAFF
TRBJ1-4 | TRBV7-9 | . | . | TGTGCCAGCAGCTTCGACAGGACAACTAATGAAAAACTGTTTTTT | CASSFDRTTNEKLFF
TRBJ1-2 | TRBV6-1 | . | TRBD1 | TGTGCCAGCAGTGTCGGGACAGCTAACTATGGCTACACCTTC | CASSVGTANYGYTF
TRBJ2-3 | TRBV9 | few | TRBD2 | TGTGCCAGCAGCCCCCGACTAGCGGGGGCGTACACAGATACGCAGTATTTT | CASSPRLAGAYTDTQYF
TRBJ1-1 | TRBV19 | . | TRBD1 | TGTGCCAGTAGCTCGACAGGGTTGAACACTGAAGCTTTCTTT | CASSSTGLNTEAFF
TRBJ1-1 | TRBV5-1 | . | . | TGCGCCAGCAGCTTGACTGGAGGGAACACTGAAGCTTTCTTT | CASSLTGGNTEAFF
TRBJ2-1 | TRBV7-9 | . | TRBD2 | TGTGCCAGCAGTGAAATCAAATCAGCGGGGGGGGTAATGAATGAGCAGTTCTTC | CASSEIKSAGGVMNEQFF
TRBJ2-3 | TRBV15 | . | . | TGTGCCACCAGCAGAGTTCGCACTAGCACAGATACGCAGTATTTT | CATSRVRTSTDTQYF
TRBJ1-6 | TRBV5-1 | . | TRBD1 | TGCGCCAGCAGCCACGGGACAGGGAGACTTGAGGCCCTCCACTTT | CASSHGTGRLEALHF
TRBJ2-7 | TRBV9 | . | TRBD1 | TGTGCCAGCAGCGTCGGACAGGGGGAAAGATACGAGCAGTACTTC | CASSVGQGERYEQYF
TRBJ1-5 | TRBV27 | . | TRBD1 | TGTGCCAGCATCGCGGAGGACAGGTTCCCTCTATGGAATCAGCCCCAGCATTTT | CASIAEDRFPLWNQPQHF
TRBJ2-5 | TRBV6-1 | . | TRBD1 | TGTGCCAGCAGTGAAGCGGACAGGGAAGGGGAGACCCAGTACTTC | CASSEADREGETQYF
TRBJ1-6 | TRBV5-1 | . | TRBD1 | TGCGCCAGCAGCACGGGACAGGGGAATCCACCCCTCCACTTT | CASSTGQGNPPLHF
TRBJ1-2 | TRBV5-1 | . | . | TGCGCCAGCAGCTTGAAGGCAGGCGACGACTATGGCTACACCTTC | CASSLKAGDDYGYTF
TRBJ2-7 | TRBV9 | few | . | TGTGCCAGCAGCGTAGCTAGTAGCGGCTACGAGCAGTACTTC | CASSVASSGYEQYF
TRBJ2-1 | TRBV9 | once | TRBD2 | TGTGCCAGCAGCTTAGGACTAGCGGCCTACAATGAGCAGTTCTTC | CASSLGLAAYNEQFF
TRBJ1-4 | TRBV2 | . | TRBD1 | TGTGCCAGCATTCTTGACAGGGGCGCGGGGGAAAAACTGTTTTTT | CASILDRGAGEKLFF
TRBJ1-4 | TRBV10-2 | . | TRBD1 | TGCGCCAGCACCTCTAACAGACAGGGAAGGGGGACTAATGAAAAACTGTTTTTT | CASTSNRQGRGTNEKLFF
TRBJ1-5 | TRBV4-3 | . | . | TGCGCCAGCAGCCCCCTTTTGGGGGGAGGTCAGCCCCAGCATTTT | CASSPLLGGGQPQHF
TRBJ1-2 | TRBV6-6 | . | . | TGTGCCAGCAGTTACACCAGGGAATGGATCTATGGCTACACCTTC | CASSYTREWIYGYTF
TRBJ1-5 | TRBV6-4 | . | . | TGTGCCAGCAGTAAGAGTTATAGCAATCAGCCCCAGCATTTT | CASSKSYSNQPQHF
TRBJ1-4 | TRBV27 | once | . | TGTGCCAGCAGCCAGCTAGGGGTAACCCATGCAACTAATGAAAAACTGTTTTTT | CASSQLGVTHATNEKLFF
TRBJ2-5 | TRBV19 | . | . | TGTGCCAGTAGTCCCAGTTACTACGGGGAGACCCAGTACTTC | CASSPSYYGETQYF
TRBJ1-5 | TRBV6-1 | . | . | TGTGCCAGCAGCGATGGGGGGAGGCCCCAGCATTTT | CASSDGGRPQHF
TRBJ1-2 | TRBV18 | . | . | TGTGCCAGCTCACCCCCAGGGGTCGGTGGCTACACCTTC | CASSPPGVGGYTF
TRBJ2-7 | TRBV7-9 | . | . | TGTGCCAGCAACAATCCGGCCGGGCAGGGATTGTACGAGCAGTACTTC | CASNNPAGQGLYEQYF
TRBJ1-3 | TRBV4-1 | few | . | TGCGCCAGCAGCAAAACCGAGGCGGCTTCTGGAAACACCATATATTTT | CASSKTEAASGNTIYF
TRBJ1-1 | TRBV7-8 | . | . | TGTGCCAGCGTAGTAGTTGGGAACACTGAAGCTTTCTTT | CASVVVGNTEAFF
TRBJ2-7 | TRBV6-1 | . | TRBD2 | TGTGCCAGCATATCCAGACTAGCGGGCTACGAGCAGTACTTC | CASISRLAGYEQYF
TRBJ1-2 | TRBV5-5 | . | . | TGTGCCAGCAGCTTGGACAGCTTTCTTAACTATGGCTACACCTTC | CASSLDSFLNYGYTF
TRBJ1-2 | TRBV5-1 | . | TRBD1 | TGCGCCAGCAGCGCGAGGATCAGGGGGCTTGGCTATGGCTACACCTTC | CASSARIRGLGYGYTF
TRBJ1-1 | TRBV19 | . | . | TGTGCCAGTAGTATAGGAGGTCCGAACACTGAAGCTTTCTTT | CASSIGGPNTEAFF
TRBJ1-2 | TRBV2 | few | . | TGTGCCAGCAGGGTCAGGGAACGCTACACCTTC | CASRVRERYTF
TRBJ2-7 | TRBV28 | . | . | TGTGCCAGCAGTTTAATTCTCGGCTACGAGCAGTACTTC | CASSLILGYEQYF
TRBJ1-2 | TRBV28 | . | . | TGTGCCACCATTGGAGTGGAGGGTGGCTATGGCTACACCTTC | CATIGVEGGYGYTF
TRBJ2-3 | TRBV28 | . | . | TGTGCCAGCAGTTTACTAGCTTATCGCACAGATACGCAGTATTTT | CASSLLAYRTDTQYF
TRBJ1-5 | TRBV7-9 | . | . | TGTGCCAGCAGCTTAGGCAGGGCTAGCAATCAGCCCCAGCATTTT | CASSLGRASNQPQHF
TRBJ1-2 | TRBV29-1 | . | . | TGCAGCGTTGAAGATTGGCAGGCCCGTGGCTACACCTTC | CSVEDWQARGYTF
TRBJ1-2 | TRBV28 | few | . | TGTGCCAGCAGCCTCGGGACTGGGAACTATGGCTACACCTTC | CASSLGTGNYGYTF
TRBJ2-3 | TRBV5-4 | . | . | TGTGCCAGCAGCCTCAGCACAGATACGCAGTATTTT | CASSLSTDTQYF
TRBJ1-5 | TRBV18 | . | . | TGTGCCAGCTCAACCGGGACGGGGGATCAGCCCCAGCATTTT | CASSTGTGDQPQHF
TRBJ2-1 | TRBV15 | . | TRBD2 | TGTGCCACCAGCCGAGCGGGGGTAGAATCTGAGCAGTTCTTC | CATSRAGVESEQFF
TRBJ2-1 | TRBV6-5 | few | TRBD2 | TGTGCCAGCAGTCCAGGGACTAGCTCCTACAATGAGCAGTTCTTC | CASSPGTSSYNEQFF
TRBJ2-1 | TRBV27 | . | . | TGTGCCAGCAGTTTATCGGAAGGGGGAGTAGGCAATGAGCAGTTCTTC | CASSLSEGGVGNEQFF
TRBJ1-1 | TRBV27 | . | TRBD1 | TGTGCCAGCAGTAAGACAGGGGATAGGACTGAAGCTTTCTTT | CASSKTGDRTEAFF